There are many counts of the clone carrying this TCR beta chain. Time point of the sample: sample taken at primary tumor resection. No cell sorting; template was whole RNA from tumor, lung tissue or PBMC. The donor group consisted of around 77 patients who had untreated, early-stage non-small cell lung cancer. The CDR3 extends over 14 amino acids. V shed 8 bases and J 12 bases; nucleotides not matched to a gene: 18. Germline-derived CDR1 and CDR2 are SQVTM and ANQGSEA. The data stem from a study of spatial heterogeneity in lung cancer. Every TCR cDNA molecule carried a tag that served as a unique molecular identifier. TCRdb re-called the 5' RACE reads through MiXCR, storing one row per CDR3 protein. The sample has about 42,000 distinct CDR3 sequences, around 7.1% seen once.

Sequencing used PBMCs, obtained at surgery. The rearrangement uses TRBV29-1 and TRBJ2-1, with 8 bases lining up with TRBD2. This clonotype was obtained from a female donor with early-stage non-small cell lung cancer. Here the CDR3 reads CSLPAGGISPRQFF. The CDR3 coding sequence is TGCAGCCTCCCCGCGGGGGGCATCTCTCCCAGGCAGTTCTTC.